The 4 T cell receptor beta chains below were found in one sample sequenced in a study of blood T cell repertoires in COVID-19. Data came from immunoSEQ multiplex PCR; TCRdb stores just in-frame clones and leaves some out. Found here are about 280,000 clones, around nine tenths of them singletons; the top ten hold approximately 6%. Specimen: PBMCs or T cells enriched from blood (not recorded which). The receptor source for this set is a woman in her forties who had recovered from COVID-19.

The chain recombines TRBV7-3 with TRBJ2-7; TRBD1 is a possible D gene (7 bases). V dropped 8 bases and J dropped 2 bases, with 19 bases sitting between them. CDR1 is SGHTA and CDR2 is FQGTGA in the germline V gene. This CDR3 region has 15 residues. The CDR3 DNA follows: TGTGCCAGCGCTGCAGGAGGGGGCCCTGCCTACGAGCAGTACTTC. This translates into CASAAGGGPAYEQYF. Full variable domain (remainder filled in from reference TRBV7-3 and TRBJ2-7): GAGVSQTPSNKVTEKGKYVELRCDPISGHTALYWYRQSLGQGPEFLIYFQGTGAADDSGLPNDRFFAVRPEGSVSTLKIQRTERGDSAVYLCASAAGGGPAYEQYFGPGTRLTVT.

The chain is built from TRBV28 and TRBJ1-6; 8 bases are shared with TRBD1. The CDR3 sequence is 15 residues long. After removal of 7 bases from V and 9 bases from J, the junction contained 11 bases not matched to a gene. Germline CDR1 reads MDHEN; CDR2 reads SYDVKM. The CDR3 reads CASTFGGQGFSPLHF. The DNA of the CDR3 is TGTGCCAGCACCTTCGGTGGACAGGGCTTTTCACCCCTCCACTTT.

V gene TRBV5-1 combines with J gene TRBJ1-4, with 7 bases identical to TRBD1. The CDR3 contains 16 residues. Germline V gene data show CDR1 as SGHRS and CDR2 as YFSETQ. Trimming took 0 bases from V and 10 from J; bases not matched to a gene: 12. DNA of the CDR3: TGCGCCAGCAGCTTGGCCGGTTTAGGGGGCCTGGCAAAACTGTTTTTT. Amino acids: CASSLAGLGGLAKLFF. Full variable domain (rest looked up from reference TRBV5-1 and TRBJ1-4): KAGVTQTPRYLIKTRGQQVTLSCSPISGHRSVSWYQQTPGQGLQFLFEYFSETQRNKGNFPGRFSGRQFSNSRSEMNVSTLELGDSALYLCASSLAGLGGLAKLFFGSGTQLSVL.

The chain joins TRBV6-5 to TRBJ2-2, with 7 bases that match TRBD1. In germline, CDR1 is MNHEY, CDR2 SVGAGI. Trimming removed 4 bases from V and 4 bases from J; junction bases left unmatched: 6. The CDR3 has 15 residues. The CDR3 is CASSSDRAGTGELFF. CDR3 DNA: TGTGCCAGCAGTTCAGACAGGGCGGGCACCGGGGAGCTGTTTTTT.